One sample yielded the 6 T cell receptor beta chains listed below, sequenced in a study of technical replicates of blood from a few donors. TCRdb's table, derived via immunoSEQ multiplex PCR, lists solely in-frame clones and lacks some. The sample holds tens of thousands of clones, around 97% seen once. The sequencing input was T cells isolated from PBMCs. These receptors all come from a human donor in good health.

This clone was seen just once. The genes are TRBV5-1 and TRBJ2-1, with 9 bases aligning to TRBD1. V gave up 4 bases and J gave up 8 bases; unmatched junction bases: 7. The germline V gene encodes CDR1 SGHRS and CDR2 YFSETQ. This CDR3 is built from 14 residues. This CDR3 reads CASSPGTGRDEQFF. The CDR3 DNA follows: TGCGCCAGCAGCCCTGGGACAGGGCGAGATGAGCAGTTCTTC.

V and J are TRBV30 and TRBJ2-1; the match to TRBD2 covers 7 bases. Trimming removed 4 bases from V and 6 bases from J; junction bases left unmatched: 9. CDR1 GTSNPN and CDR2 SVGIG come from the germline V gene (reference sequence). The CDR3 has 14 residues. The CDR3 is CAWTLGGLGNEQFF. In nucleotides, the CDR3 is TGTGCCTGGACTCTGGGGGGGTTAGGCAATGAGCAGTTCTTC.

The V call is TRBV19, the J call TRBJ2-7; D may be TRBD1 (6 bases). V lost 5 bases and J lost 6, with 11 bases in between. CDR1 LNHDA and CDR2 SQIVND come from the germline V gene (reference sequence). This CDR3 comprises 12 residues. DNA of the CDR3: TGTGCCAGTAGTTTTTTGGGGGCCGAGCAGTACTTC. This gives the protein CASSFLGAEQYF.

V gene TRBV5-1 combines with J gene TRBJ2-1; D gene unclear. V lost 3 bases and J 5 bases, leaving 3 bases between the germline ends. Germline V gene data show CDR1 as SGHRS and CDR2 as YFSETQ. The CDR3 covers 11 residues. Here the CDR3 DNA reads TGCGCCAGCAGCTCTGACAATGAGCAGTTCTTC. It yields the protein CASSSDNEQFF.

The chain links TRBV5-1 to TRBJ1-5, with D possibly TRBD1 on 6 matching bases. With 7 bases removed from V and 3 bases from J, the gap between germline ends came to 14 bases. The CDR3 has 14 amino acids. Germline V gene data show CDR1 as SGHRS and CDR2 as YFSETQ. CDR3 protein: CASSPDSLNQPQHF. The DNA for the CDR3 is TGCGCCAGCTCCCCGGACAGCCTCAATCAGCCCCAGCATTTT.

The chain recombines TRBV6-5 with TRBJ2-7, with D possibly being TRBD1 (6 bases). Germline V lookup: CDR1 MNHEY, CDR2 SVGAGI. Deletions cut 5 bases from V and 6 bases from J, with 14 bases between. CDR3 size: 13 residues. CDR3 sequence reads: CASSTGKNGEQYF. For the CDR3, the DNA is TGTGCCAGCAGTACAGGGAAAAATGGCGAGCAGTACTTC.